This T cell receptor (beta chain) came from a study of CD8 T cells in ankylosing spondylitis. The V segment lost 3 bases and the J segment 3 bases; nucleotides outside the gene matches: 3. CDR3 length equals 14 residues. The V gene's germline CDR1 is MGHRA and CDR2 YSYEKL. This clonotype was seen a handful of times. The antigen remains undetermined. Quantitative molecular-barcoded 5'-RACE generated the TCR beta libraries. MiXCR, applied by TCRdb to the 5' RACE reads, yields one record per CDR3 protein. The repertoire holds just over 350,000 distinct CDR3 sequences, roughly 20% seen once, with around 14% in the top ten. Broader study findings: CD8+ by phenotype, disease-linked clones were relatively rare in peripheral blood. About 8 highly homologous variants made up a TCR beta motif that seemed to typify ankylosing spondylitis blood.

The source material was blood, either unsorted or a sorted T cell fraction (not recorded which). This chain uses TRBV4-1 with TRBJ1-2; 8 bases line up with TRBD1. The clonotype was recovered from a male donor with ankylosing spondylitis or in good health (not recorded which). In DNA, the CDR3 is TGCGCCAGCAGCCAGGAGGACAGGGACTATGGCTACACCTTC. This encodes CASSQEDRDYGYTF.